This is a list of T cell receptor beta chains from one sample in a study of post-analysis software for immune sequencing data. TCRdb itself ran the PCR reads through MiXCR, one entry per CDR3 protein. Here the sample spans about 820,000 distinct CDR3 sequences, around 50% being singletons. The specimen was blood. Receptors originate from a girl aged 5 to 17 with multiple sclerosis. Each CDR3 is given with its conserved first and last residue. D genes are given only for firm matches. Where a row states a size, it is once, few, many or the class of an expanded clone; other rows omit it.

v_call,d_call,j_call,clone_size,cdr3_aa,cdr3_nt
TRBV5-6,TRBD1,TRBJ2-7,few,CASAGTGAYEQYF,TGTGCCAGCGCCGGGACAGGAGCCTACGAGCAGTACTTC
TRBV6-4,TRBD1,TRBJ2-7,many,CASNRWTGLSYEQYF,TGTGCCAGCAACAGATGGACAGGGTTAAGCTACGAGCAGTACTTC
TRBV29-1,TRBD2,TRBJ2-7,few,CSVELAGGPRARYEQYF,TGCAGCGTTGAATTGGCGGGAGGGCCCCGGGCTCGGTACGAGCAGTACTTC
TRBV20-1,-,TRBJ2-5,-,CSGQMSGVLETQYF,TGCAGTGGGCAGATGTCAGGGGTGTTGGAGACCCAGTACTTC
TRBV5-1,-,TRBJ2-7,few,CASSLPGRNSYEQYF,TGCGCCAGCAGCCTTCCCGGACGGAACTCCTACGAGCAGTACTTC
TRBV29-1,-,TRBJ1-1,-,CSVEWNTEAFF,TGCAGCGTTGAATGGAACACTGAAGCTTTCTTT
TRBV5-1,TRBD1,TRBJ1-1,-,CASSNPQGRNTEAFF,TGCGCCAGCTCAAACCCACAGGGGCGAAACACTGAAGCTTTCTTT
TRBV20-1,-,TRBJ1-4,-,CSARGSEKLFF,TGCAGTGCTAGGGGAAGTGAAAAACTGTTTTTT
TRBV6-5,TRBD2,TRBJ2-1,-,CASSYSLAGMDNEQFF,TGTGCCAGCAGTTACTCACTAGCGGGAATGGACAATGAGCAGTTCTTC
TRBV5-6,-,TRBJ1-2,few,CASGRAGDGYTF,TGTGCCAGCGGAAGGGCCGGGGATGGCTACACCTTC
TRBV12-5,TRBD2,TRBJ2-7,-,CASGPDSSGTSGRPHEQYF,TGTGCTAGTGGTCCGGACAGCTCCGGGACTAGCGGGAGGCCCCACGAGCAGTACTTC
TRBV30,-,TRBJ2-7,-,CAWSLGSYEQYF,TGTGCCTGGAGTCTTGGGAGCTACGAGCAGTACTTC
TRBV11-2,-,TRBJ2-7,-,CASSLEHSSSYEQYF,TGTGCCAGCAGCTTAGAACACAGCAGCTCCTACGAGCAGTACTTC
TRBV19,-,TRBJ2-3,-,CASSPRSSDTQYF,TGTGCCAGTAGTCCGCGATCGTCAGATACGCAGTATTTT
TRBV7-3,TRBD1,TRBJ2-2,few,CASSTTGEAGELFF,TGTGCCAGCAGCACGACAGGGGAAGCCGGGGAGCTGTTTTTT
TRBV4-1,-,TRBJ1-4,few,CASRGEKLFF,TGCGCCAGCAGGGGAGAAAAACTGTTTTTT
TRBV14,-,TRBJ2-1,few,CASSQDLRTEPYNEQFF,TGTGCCAGCAGCCAAGATCTTAGGACGGAACCCTACAATGAGCAGTTCTTC
TRBV5-1,TRBD2,TRBJ2-7,-,CASSQGLAGGTTYEQYF,TGCGCCAGCAGCCAGGGACTAGCGGGAGGCACGACCTACGAGCAGTACTTC
TRBV15,TRBD2,TRBJ2-4,-,CATSRRRLAGGHIQYF,TGTGCCACCAGCAGAAGAAGACTAGCGGGAGGGCACATTCAGTACTTC
TRBV7-8,-,TRBJ2-3,-,CASSGRVTDTQYF,TGTGCCAGCAGCGGACGGGTAACAGATACGCAGTATTTT
TRBV12-3/TRBV12-4,-,TRBJ2-5,few,CASSSREEGQYF,TGTGCCAGCAGTTCCCGGGAAGAGGGGCAGTACTTC
TRBV18,TRBD2,TRBJ2-4,-,CASSPRREVKNIQYF,TGTGCCAGCTCACCACGGCGGGAGGTCAAAAACATTCAGTACTTC
TRBV29-1,-,TRBJ2-7,-,CSAKGRGSGVEQYF,TGCAGCGCCAAAGGACGCGGGTCTGGGGTCGAGCAGTACTTC
TRBV20-1,-,TRBJ2-5,few,CSARDGRTQETQYF,TGCAGTGCTAGAGATGGGCGGACCCAGGAGACCCAGTACTTC
TRBV12-3/TRBV12-4,TRBD1,TRBJ1-4,-,CASSPMTGLANEKLFF,TGTGCCAGCAGTCCCATGACAGGGCTTGCTAATGAAAAACTGTTTTTT
TRBV6-5,-,TRBJ1-6,-,CASSYSPAGSYNSPLHF,TGTGCCAGCAGTTACTCCCCCGCGGGGTCCTATAATTCACCCCTCCACTTT
TRBV6-5,TRBD1,TRBJ1-2,few,CASTAGGQGAQGYTF,TGTGCCAGCACTGCTGGGGGACAGGGGGCCCAGGGCTACACCTTC
TRBV2,TRBD1,TRBJ1-6,-,CASSPPLRGLRNSPLHF,TGTGCCAGCAGTCCCCCTTTGAGGGGGCTAAGGAATTCACCCCTCCACTTT
TRBV28,-,TRBJ2-5,-,CASSLMQTQYF,TGTGCCAGCAGTTTGATGCAGACCCAGTACTTC
TRBV15,TRBD2,TRBJ2-1,-,CATTLAGRSYNEQFF,TGTGCCACCACCCTAGCGGGAAGGAGCTACAATGAGCAGTTCTTC
TRBV21-1,-,TRBJ2-7,-,CASSTDRFSYEQYF,TGTGCCAGCAGCACCGACAGGTTTTCCTACGAGCAGTACTTC
TRBV10-3,TRBD2,TRBJ2-4,few,CATAKGGGVAKNIQYF,TGTGCCACCGCAAAGGGCGGGGGGGTAGCCAAAAACATTCAGTACTTC
TRBV19,-,TRBJ2-5,-,CVSSATGKGGTQYF,TGTGTCAGTAGTGCCACAGGGAAGGGGGGGACCCAGTACTTC
TRBV5-4,TRBD1,TRBJ1-2,-,CASSSYINRDRGRSDYTF,TGTGCCAGCAGCTCCTACATCAACCGGGACAGGGGGCGTAGTGACTACACCTTC
TRBV20-1,-,TRBJ1-5,-,CSARDRGSSRGNQPQHF,TGCAGTGCTAGAGATCGGGGCAGCAGTAGAGGCAATCAGCCCCAGCATTTT
TRBV29-1,TRBD2,TRBJ2-3,-,CSAPGTSGTAGDTQYF,TGCAGCGCCCCTGGGACTAGCGGCACGGCCGGAGATACGCAGTATTTT
TRBV21-1,-,TRBJ2-5,-,CASSKERAGKVYQETQYF,TGTGCCAGCAGCAAAGAGAGAGCTGGGAAGGTGTACCAAGAGACCCAGTACTTC
TRBV27,-,TRBJ2-7,-,CASSSPWARSVNEQYF,TGTGCCAGCAGTTCTCCCTGGGCCCGGAGTGTCAACGAGCAGTACTTC
TRBV10-3,-,TRBJ2-1,-,CAIRGVNNEQFF,TGTGCCATCAGGGGGGTAAACAATGAGCAGTTCTTC
TRBV12-3/TRBV12-4,-,TRBJ2-1,few,CASSLSGRSYNEQFF,TGTGCCAGCAGTTTGTCCGGCCGGTCCTACAATGAGCAGTTCTTC
TRBV6-5,TRBD1,TRBJ1-2,-,CASSFEDRAFYGYTF,TGTGCCAGCAGTTTTGAGGACAGGGCCTTCTATGGCTACACCTTC
TRBV7-2,-,TRBJ2-2,once,CATRSLTGELFF,TGTGCCACTCGATCCCTCACCGGGGAGCTGTTTTTT
TRBV20-1,-,TRBJ1-6,-,CSAVGGGSYNSPLHF,TGCAGTGCTGTAGGGGGGGGCTCCTATAATTCACCCCTCCACTTT
TRBV6-4,-,TRBJ2-4,-,CASSESVQGPYEKYF,TGTGCCAGCAGTGAAAGTGTGCAGGGTCCCTACGAGAAGTACTTC
TRBV11-2,TRBD2,TRBJ2-1,-,CASGPGLVRMYEQFF,TGTGCCAGCGGACCGGGACTAGTTAGGATGTATGAGCAGTTCTTC
TRBV11-1,-,TRBJ2-5,-,CASRTGGGHQETQYF,TGTGCCAGCAGGACCGGGGGAGGACACCAAGAGACCCAGTACTTC
TRBV7-3,-,TRBJ1-1,-,CASSLSGGAEAFF,TGTGCCAGCAGCTTAAGCGGGGGTGCTGAAGCTTTCTTT
TRBV20-1,TRBD2,TRBJ2-4,few,CSAGGLAGMENIQYF,TGCAGTGCGGGCGGACTAGCGGGAATGGAAAACATTCAGTACTTC
TRBV7-9,TRBD2,TRBJ2-1,-,CASSPRRGDREQFF,TGTGCCAGCAGCCCAAGGCGGGGGGATAGGGAGCAGTTCTTC
TRBV5-1,-,TRBJ2-7,few,CASSADMQPYEQYF,TGCGCCAGCAGCGCTGACATGCAACCCTACGAGCAGTACTTC
TRBV12-3/TRBV12-4,-,TRBJ2-5,few,CASSFEKGGETQYF,TGTGCCAGCAGTTTTGAAAAGGGCGGGGAGACCCAGTACTTC
TRBV15,-,TRBJ2-3,-,CATSSIPGPYTDTQYF,TGTGCCACCAGCAGTATCCCGGGGCCATACACAGATACGCAGTATTTT
TRBV5-1,TRBD2,TRBJ2-1,-,CASSSQSGASSYNEQFF,TGCGCCAGCAGCTCTCAGAGCGGGGCAAGCTCCTACAATGAGCAGTTCTTC